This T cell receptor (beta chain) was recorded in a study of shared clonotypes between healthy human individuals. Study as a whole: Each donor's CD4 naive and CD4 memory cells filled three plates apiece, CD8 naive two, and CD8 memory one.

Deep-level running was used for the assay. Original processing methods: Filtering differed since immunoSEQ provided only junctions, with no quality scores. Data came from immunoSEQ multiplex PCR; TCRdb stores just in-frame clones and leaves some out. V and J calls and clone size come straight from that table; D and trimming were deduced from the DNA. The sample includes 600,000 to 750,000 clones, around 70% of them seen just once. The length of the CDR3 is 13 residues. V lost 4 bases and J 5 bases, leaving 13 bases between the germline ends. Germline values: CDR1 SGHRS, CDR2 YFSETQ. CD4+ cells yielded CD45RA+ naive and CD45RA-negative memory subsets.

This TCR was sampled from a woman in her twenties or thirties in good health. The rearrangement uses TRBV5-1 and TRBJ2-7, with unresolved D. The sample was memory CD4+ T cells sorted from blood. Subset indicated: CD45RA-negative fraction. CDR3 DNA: TGCGCCAGCAGCCCTAGGGCTAGGGACGAGCAGTACTTC. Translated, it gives CASSPRARDEQYF.